A selection of T cell receptor beta chains follows, all from one sample in a study of control samples from healthy donors and cancer patients. Only in-frame clones appear in the TCRdb table, and some are missing; sequencing was by immunoSEQ multiplex PCR. Found here are about 180,000 clones, around nine tenths of them singletons; the top ten hold roughly 1.5%. Sequencing was done on a sample of blood. These receptors were taken from a man aged 30 to 39 in good health. Both conserved end residues are part of each CDR3. A D gene is named only where the DNA matches it firmly. The size field is filled for only some rows; it gives once, few, many or a size class.

TRBJ1-1 NA TRBV5-1 NA CASTQGINTEAFF TGCGCCAGCACCCAGGGGATAAACACTGAAGCTTTCTTT
TRBJ2-7 NA TRBV28 few CASSDAGSLREQYF TGTGCCAGCAGTGACGCGGGTAGCCTACGAGAGCAGTACTTC
TRBJ2-2 TRBD1 TRBV27 NA CASSLWAGQGDTGELFF TGTGCCAGCAGTCTCTGGGCGGGACAGGGGGACACCGGGGAGCTGTTTTTT
TRBJ1-5 NA TRBV6-5 NA CASTAFNNQPQHF TGTGCCAGCACAGCCTTTAACAATCAGCCCCAGCATTTT
TRBJ1-2 TRBD1 TRBV29-1 NA CSVTGMFGYTF TGCAGCGTGACAGGGATGTTTGGCTACACCTTC
TRBJ1-1 NA TRBV29-1 NA CSVERGAPRTEAFF TGCAGCGTTGAAAGGGGGGCCCCCCGAACTGAAGCTTTCTTT
TRBJ1-4 NA TRBV12-3/TRBV12-4 NA CASRWSSNEKLFF TGTGCCAGCCGGTGGTCCTCTAATGAAAAACTGTTTTTT
TRBJ2-5 NA TRBV24-1 NA CATSDSGHTQETQYF TGTGCCACCAGTGACTCGGGACACACGCAAGAGACCCAGTACTTC
TRBJ2-3 NA TRBV5-4 NA CASSLETRKITDTQYF TGTGCCAGCAGCTTGGAAACTAGGAAGATCACAGATACGCAGTATTTT
TRBJ2-5 NA TRBV9 NA CASSEGGDGDQYF TGTGCCAGCAGCGAGGGAGGAGACGGAGACCAGTACTTC
TRBJ2-5 NA TRBV10-3 NA CAISVSGVRETQYF TGTGCCATCAGTGTATCCGGGGTCCGCGAGACCCAGTACTTC
TRBJ1-2 NA TRBV6-5 NA CASGQTQTRKDGYTF TGTGCCAGCGGCCAGACCCAGACCCGGAAGGATGGCTACACCTTC
TRBJ1-5 NA TRBV12-3/TRBV12-4 NA CASSHGIDQPQHF TGTGCCAGCAGTCATGGGATTGATCAGCCCCAGCATTTT
TRBJ2-1 TRBD2 TRBV12-3/TRBV12-4 NA CASSLREDEQFF TGTGCCAGCAGTTTACGGGAGGATGAGCAGTTCTTC
TRBJ1-2 NA TRBV3-1/TRBV3-2 NA CASSSLNYGYTF TGTGCCAGCAGCTCTCTTAACTATGGCTACACCTTC
TRBJ1-5 NA TRBV19 NA CASGWDLGPRQPQHF TGTGCCAGTGGCTGGGACTTGGGGCCGAGGCAGCCCCAGCATTTT
TRBJ1-1 NA TRBV30 NA CAWSPAPVTEAFF TGTGCCTGGAGCCCTGCCCCGGTCACTGAAGCTTTCTTT
TRBJ2-2 NA TRBV12-5 NA CASGFLPNTGELFF TGTGCTAGTGGTTTCTTACCGAACACCGGGGAGCTGTTTTTT
TRBJ1-6 NA TRBV7-8 NA CASSLEGFSSYNSPLHF TGTGCCAGCAGCTTAGAAGGGTTCAGCTCCTATAATTCACCCCTCCACTTT
TRBJ2-3 NA TRBV12-5 NA CASGPTGLSTDTQYF TGTGCTAGTGGCCCAACGGGGCTTAGCACAGATACGCAGTATTTT
TRBJ2-1 TRBD2 TRBV7-2 NA CASSLAAGGYNEQFF TGTGCCAGCAGCTTAGCCGCGGGGGGTTACAATGAGCAGTTCTTC
TRBJ1-6 NA TRBV5-5 NA CASSPGSHLIYNSPLHF TGTGCCAGCAGCCCCGGGTCCCACTTGATTTATAATTCACCCCTCCACTTT
TRBJ2-7 NA TRBV6-1 NA CASSEESLSGEQYF TGTGCCAGCAGTGAAGAAAGCCTATCGGGGGAGCAGTACTTC
TRBJ2-1 TRBD2 TRBV6-1 once CASSALAGVSYNEQFF TGTGCCAGCAGTGCACTAGCGGGGGTCTCCTACAATGAGCAGTTCTTC
TRBJ1-1 NA TRBV28 NA CASSRTGINTEAFF TGTGCCAGCAGTCGAACAGGGATCAACACTGAAGCTTTCTTT
TRBJ1-6 NA TRBV11-2 NA CASSTGYNSPLHF TGTGCCAGCAGCACAGGATATAATTCACCCCTCCACTTT
TRBJ2-3 NA TRBV10-1 NA CASSGGTDTQYF TGCGCCAGCAGTGGGGGGACAGATACGCAGTATTTT
TRBJ2-3 NA TRBV6-5 NA CASTASGFTDTQYF TGTGCCAGCACCGCCTCAGGATTCACAGATACGCAGTATTTT
TRBJ2-7 TRBD2 TRBV27 NA CASSRTSGEISYEQYF TGTGCCAGCAGCCGGACTAGCGGCGAAATCTCCTACGAGCAGTACTTC
TRBJ2-7 NA TRBV11-2 NA CASSLVHRGGSSYEQYF TGTGCCAGCAGCTTAGTCCACAGGGGAGGGTCCTCCTACGAGCAGTACTTC
TRBJ1-1 NA TRBV11-2 NA CASRRAGRTTEAFF TGTGCCAGCCGCAGGGCGGGCAGAACCACTGAAGCTTTCTTT
TRBJ1-4 NA TRBV18 once CASSPLADFNEKLFF TGTGCCAGCTCACCACTGGCCGATTTCAATGAAAAACTGTTTTTT
TRBJ2-7 TRBD2 TRBV18 NA CASSPLAGTYEQYF TGTGCCAGCTCACCACTAGCGGGGACCTACGAGCAGTACTTC
TRBJ1-5 NA TRBV4-1 NA CASSNRGSNQPQHF TGCGCCAGCAGCAACAGAGGTAGCAATCAGCCCCAGCATTTT
TRBJ2-7 NA TRBV30 NA CAWRIGWRSYEQYF TGTGCCTGGAGAATAGGGTGGAGGTCCTACGAGCAGTACTTC
TRBJ2-7 TRBD2 TRBV5-1 NA CASSSSGSSYEQYF TGCGCCAGCAGCAGTAGCGGGAGCTCCTACGAGCAGTACTTC
TRBJ2-7 TRBD2 TRBV5-1 NA CASSVGSRGSSYEQYF TGCGCCAGCAGCGTAGGTTCGCGGGGGAGCTCCTACGAGCAGTACTTC
TRBJ2-2 NA TRBV4-3 NA CASSQVLPTGRRTGELFF TGCGCCAGCAGCCAAGTCCTCCCGACAGGGAGGAGAACCGGGGAGCTGTTTTTT
TRBJ1-3 TRBD1 TRBV5-4 once CASSLDRGGGNTIYF TGTGCCAGCAGCTTGGACAGGGGTGGTGGAAACACCATATATTTT
TRBJ2-3 TRBD2 TRBV30 NA CAWSGGLAADTQYF TGTGCCTGGAGTGGAGGACTAGCGGCGGATACGCAGTATTTT
TRBJ1-5 NA TRBV5-1 NA CASSLDAQVNQPQHF TGCGCCAGCAGCTTGGATGCGCAGGTTAATCAGCCCCAGCATTTT
TRBJ2-3 NA TRBV7-2 NA CASSLQVAVITDTQYF TGTGCCAGCAGCTTACAGGTAGCGGTAATCACAGATACGCAGTATTTT
TRBJ1-6 NA TRBV30 NA CAWSPQGGPLHF TGTGCCTGGAGTCCACAGGGAGGACCCCTCCACTTT
TRBJ2-3 NA TRBV7-2 NA CASSLRGATDTQYF TGTGCCAGCAGCTTACGGGGGGCCACAGATACGCAGTATTTT
TRBJ2-7 NA TRBV2 few CASSGGWVAPGEQYF TGTGCCAGCAGTGGGGGGTGGGTGGCCCCCGGCGAGCAGTACTTC
TRBJ2-7 NA TRBV6-1 NA CASSEAPRGYEQYF TGTGCCAGCAGTGAAGCGCCCAGGGGCTACGAGCAGTACTTC
TRBJ2-6 NA TRBV6-5 once CASSIPGANVLTF TGTGCCAGCAGCATACCCGGGGCCAACGTCCTGACTTTC
TRBJ2-3 NA TRBV6-5 NA CASSYQGTDTQYF TGTGCCAGCAGTTACCAGGGGACAGATACGCAGTATTTT
TRBJ1-2 NA TRBV7-9 NA CASNQNTDGYTF TGTGCCAGCAACCAAAATACTGATGGCTACACCTTC
TRBJ2-3 NA TRBV4-2 NA CASNKNTDTQYF TGTGCCAGCAATAAGAACACAGATACGCAGTATTTT
TRBJ1-1 NA TRBV30 NA CAWIANTEAFF TGTGCCTGGATAGCGAACACTGAAGCTTTCTTT
TRBJ1-2 TRBD1 TRBV19 NA CATTKDRGSYGYTF TGTGCCACCACCAAGGACAGGGGTTCCTATGGCTACACCTTC
TRBJ2-5 NA TRBV5-1 once CASSLDFPPETQYF TGCGCCAGCAGCTTGGACTTCCCCCCAGAGACCCAGTACTTC
TRBJ2-3 NA TRBV29-1 NA CSVRRDHTDTQYF TGCAGCGTCCGCCGGGACCACACAGATACGCAGTATTTT
TRBJ2-2 TRBD1 TRBV5-1 NA CASSSQGAGELFF TGCGCCAGCAGTTCCCAGGGGGCCGGGGAGCTGTTTTTT
TRBJ1-3 NA TRBV4-1 NA CASSETEAMNSGNTIYF TGCGCCAGCAGCGAAACGGAAGCCATGAACTCTGGAAACACCATATATTTT